The subject of this entry is one T cell receptor (beta chain). The entry originates in a study of blood T cell repertoires in COVID-19. Method: immunoSEQ multiplex PCR; TCRdb's copy keeps in-frame clones and lacks some. The sample has approximately 220,000 clones, about 85% seen once; the top ten hold 2.9%. The length of the CDR3 is 13 residues. Germline trimming cut 5 bases from V and 2 bases from J; bases unmatched to any gene: 3. Germline V lookup: CDR1 SGHAT, CDR2 FQNNGV. Sequenced sample: peripheral blood. This clonotype originated in a man aged 50-59 years who had recovered from COVID-19. The J gene is TRBJ2-7, the V gene TRBV11-2; 7 bases map to TRBD2. The CDR3 coding sequence is TGTGCCAGCAGCCCCGGACTAGCCTACGAGCAGTACTTC. This translates into CASSPGLAYEQYF.